This is a list of T cell receptor beta chains from one sample in a study of vaccination and CD4 T cells after COVID-19. One entry per CDR3 protein, called by TCRdb with MiXCR from the PCR reads. The table shows more than 10,000 distinct CDR3 sequences, with about two thirds occurring only once. No antigens are known for them. The specimen sequenced was CD4+ T cells from blood, cultured in vitro. These receptor sequences come from a human donor who had recovered from COVID-19. The CDR3 runs from the conserved cysteine through the conserved F or W. The D gene is left open where the match is weak. Not every row has a clone size; where given, it reads once, few, many or a size class.

v_call	clone_size	d_call	j_call	cdr3_nt	cdr3_aa
TRBV2	few	NA	TRBJ1-1	TGTGCCAGCAGTGATCAGGGGAACACTGAAGCTTTCTTT	CASSDQGNTEAFF
TRBV10-3	NA	NA	TRBJ1-2	TGTGCCATCAGCGACCTCGGACAGCTGAACTATGGCTACACCTTC	CAISDLGQLNYGYTF
TRBV20-1	NA	NA	TRBJ1-5	TGCAGTGCTAGAGGGACAGCCTGGCGGCATCAGCCCCAGCATTTT	CSARGTAWRHQPQHF
TRBV6-2/TRBV6-3	NA	TRBD1	TRBJ1-5	TGTGCCAGCAGCCGACCGGGACAGGGACATCAGCCCCAGCATTTT	CASSRPGQGHQPQHF
TRBV10-3	NA	TRBD1	TRBJ2-2	TGTGCCATCAGGGACAGGGGGAACTCCACCGGGGAGCTGTTTTTT	CAIRDRGNSTGELFF
TRBV12-3/TRBV12-4	NA	TRBD2	TRBJ2-1	TGTGCCAGCAGTTTGAGGACTAGCGGAAACCAGCAGTTCTTC	CASSLRTSGNQQFF
TRBV28	NA	NA	TRBJ2-2	TGTGCCAGCAGCCACCCCCGACGCTACACCGGGGAGCTGTTTTTT	CASSHPRRYTGELFF
TRBV20-1	NA	TRBD2	TRBJ2-5	TGCAGTGCTACGGCCGCCAGGGAGGGAGAGACCCAGTACTTC	CSATAAREGETQYF
TRBV20-1	NA	NA	TRBJ1-5	TGCAGTGCTAGAGAGTATAAGGGTCAGCCCCAGCATTTT	CSAREYKGQPQHF
TRBV24-1	NA	TRBD1	TRBJ1-5	TGTGCCACCAGGGGGGGGGACAGGGGGCCGGGGCCCCAGCATTTT	CATRGGDRGPGPQHF
TRBV21-1	NA	NA	TRBJ2-2	TGTGCCAGCAGCAAAGGACAGAACACCGGGGAGCTGTTTTTT	CASSKGQNTGELFF
TRBV20-1	NA	NA	TRBJ2-7	TGCAGTGCTCGTCCCGAGGGTTCCTACGAGCAGTACTTC	CSARPEGSYEQYF
TRBV5-4	NA	TRBD2	TRBJ2-2	TGTGCCAGCAGCAGCGGCGGTAGCGGGAGGGTAAACACCGGGGAGCTGTTTTTT	CASSSGGSGRVNTGELFF
TRBV7-2	NA	TRBD2	TRBJ2-5	TGTGCCAGCAGCGCTCATCGACTAGCGGGTGGACTAGAGACCCAGTACTTC	CASSAHRLAGGLETQYF
TRBV20-1	few	NA	TRBJ1-2	TGCAGTGCTACCGACAAGAACTATGGCTACACCTTC	CSATDKNYGYTF
TRBV10-3	NA	NA	TRBJ1-1	TGTGCCATCAGTGAGCCCGGAACTGAAGCTTTCTTT	CAISEPGTEAFF
TRBV20-1	NA	TRBD2	TRBJ2-3	TGCAGTGCTAGAGAGGCGGGAGGAGTAGATACGCAGTATTTT	CSAREAGGVDTQYF
TRBV20-1	NA	NA	TRBJ2-3	TGCAGTGTAGGTGGGCGAGATACGCAGTATTTT	CSVGGRDTQYF
TRBV12-3/TRBV12-4	NA	NA	TRBJ1-5	TGTGCCAGCAGTTTACAAGGGAGCAATCAGCCCCAGCATTTT	CASSLQGSNQPQHF
TRBV20-1	few	TRBD1	TRBJ1-5	TGCAGTGCTAGAGATCGGGACAGGGCGAATCAGCCCCAGCATTTT	CSARDRDRANQPQHF
TRBV20-1	NA	NA	TRBJ1-5	TGCAGTGCTAGAAGGGACGCCGACGTAACTCAGCCCCAGCATTTT	CSARRDADVTQPQHF
TRBV6-1	NA	NA	TRBJ2-7	TGTGCCAGCAGTGAAGAAGTTATCTACGAGCAGTACTTC	CASSEEVIYEQYF
TRBV20-1	few	NA	TRBJ1-2	TGCAGTGCTAGGGGGTGGAGCGGCTACACCTTC	CSARGWSGYTF
TRBV7-8	NA	TRBD1	TRBJ1-5	TGTGCCAGCAGCCCCGACAGGGTCGGCAATCAGCCCCAGCATTTT	CASSPDRVGNQPQHF
TRBV12-1	NA	NA	TRBJ2-2	TGTGCCAGCTTTCCGGGACTAGCGGTATCGTTTAGTTTGGACACCGGGGAGCTGTTTTTT	CASFPGLAVSFSLDTGELFF
TRBV19	few	NA	TRBJ1-2	TGTGCCAGTAGTATCGTGGGAGTAGCTAACTATGGCTACACCTTC	CASSIVGVANYGYTF
TRBV7-9	NA	NA	TRBJ1-1	TGTGCCAGCAGCATCGGCACTGAAGCTTTCTTT	CASSIGTEAFF
TRBV10-3	NA	NA	TRBJ2-2	TGTGCCATCAGGCGGATTAGCCCCGGGGAGCTGTTTTTT	CAIRRISPGELFF
TRBV15	NA	NA	TRBJ1-1	TGTGCCACCAGCTCGCGGGGTACTGAAGCTTTCTTT	CATSSRGTEAFF
TRBV19	medium-sized	TRBD1	TRBJ2-7	TGTGCCAGTAGTATCGCCCAGGGGGCGCGCTACGAGCAGTACTTC	CASSIAQGARYEQYF
TRBV6-1	NA	TRBD1	TRBJ2-1	TGTGCCAGCAGTCGGGACAGTTACTACAATGAGCAGTTCTTC	CASSRDSYYNEQFF
TRBV21-1	few	NA	TRBJ1-5	TGTGCCAGCAGCAGAGTTAGGACAGGGGTCGCTCAGCCCCAGCATTTT	CASSRVRTGVAQPQHF
TRBV6-1	few	TRBD2	TRBJ2-3	TGTGCCAGCAGCGACCTAGCGGGAGGGTCAGATACGCAGTATTTT	CASSDLAGGSDTQYF
TRBV28	NA	NA	TRBJ1-2	TGTGCCAGCAGCCCCCTCCCGGCCGGCTACACCTTC	CASSPLPAGYTF
TRBV20-1	NA	NA	TRBJ2-3	TGCAGTGTTGCCCAGGGAACTAGCACAGATACGCAGTATTTT	CSVAQGTSTDTQYF
TRBV6-5	once	NA	TRBJ1-1	TGTGCCAGCAGTTATATAGGCGGCAGCTTGAACACTGAAGCTTTCTTT	CASSYIGGSLNTEAFF
TRBV7-2	NA	NA	TRBJ2-3	TGTGCCAGCAGCTTTGGAGATACGCAGTATTTT	CASSFGDTQYF
TRBV6-1	NA	NA	TRBJ2-1	TGTGCCAGCAGACTTGAATCTAGCGCTACCTACAATGAGCAGTTCTTC	CASRLESSATYNEQFF
TRBV19	NA	NA	TRBJ1-2	TGTGCCAGTAAGTCGGGAGGAGATGGGTCTGGCTACACCTTC	CASKSGGDGSGYTF
TRBV14	NA	NA	TRBJ2-5	TGTGCCAGCAGCCAAGATTTAAGGGTGGAGACCCAGTACTTC	CASSQDLRVETQYF
TRBV11-3	NA	NA	TRBJ2-2	TGTGCCAGCAGCTTAGGAGGTGGGACCGGGGAGCTGTTTTTT	CASSLGGGTGELFF
TRBV5-4	NA	TRBD1	TRBJ1-1	TGTGCCACTAGATCGCCGGGACAGCCAGGAGGAGCTTTCTTT	CATRSPGQPGGAFF
TRBV11-2	NA	NA	TRBJ1-6	TGTGCCAGCAGCGACCGGGTCGTCTCACCCCTCCACTTT	CASSDRVVSPLHF
TRBV19	few	NA	TRBJ1-1	TGTGCCAGTAGTATGAGGGAGACGAACACTGAAGCTTTCTTT	CASSMRETNTEAFF
TRBV6-1	few	NA	TRBJ1-5	TGTGCCAGCCTGGGCCATAGCAATCAGTCCCAGCATTTT	CASLGHSNQSQHF